This TCR beta chain originates from a study of T-cell reconstitution after alpha-beta-depleted transplantation in children (dated by TCRdb to the mid-2010s). About the study as a whole: Using TCR repertoire profiling, the study followed T-cell immune reconstitution in a quantitative way in children after TCRalphabeta/CD19-depleted allogeneic hematopoietic cell transplantation. General conclusions and limits of the study: In some patients, the high TCRbeta diversity seen at day 60 was put down to recipient T cells and intrathymic progenitors that had survived conditioning. Apparently early alphabetaT-cell count recovery about two months after transplant reportedly relied on only several hundred rapidly expanded clones derived from non-depleted graft cells. Over the following months the frequencies of hyperexpanded clones went down, and after one year T-cell counts and TCRbeta diversity were mostly credited to newly produced T cells.

V is cut by 0 bases and J by 6 bases, and the space between the germline ends is 8 bases. Counted from cysteine to phenylalanine, this CDR3 has 13 amino acids. Kept here is only the CDR3 DNA, which spans 39 bases and is read in frame from base 1. The sample's treatment or condition, from its label and the paper: allogeneic hematopoietic cell transplantation with graft depleted of TCRalphabeta T cells and CD19 B cells. The children who served as transplant recipients had been given grafts of TCRalphabeta/CD19-depleted allogeneic hematopoietic cells. Library preparation was by PCR. Sequencing took place on an Illumina HiSeq 2500. TCR libraries were prepared with molecular barcoding, using unique molecular identifiers to normalize TCRbeta repertoire quantification. TCRdb itself trimmed the public reads at Q25 with fastp, ran MiXCR and retained productive beta chains. One record per CDR3 amino acid sequence lists the most common genes and DNA. The sample table contains about 980,000 distinct CDR3 sequences; only one count was recorded for about 29% of them. The leading ten clones occupy around 30% of the sample.

This clonotype was seen once. Its recognized antigen is unknown. The sample holds no much larger clone one base away, and base qualities are not on file. The V and J genes are TRBV12-3 or TRBV12-4 and TRBJ1-2; confidence is insufficient to name the D gene. The sample here was PBMCs, mostly from graft donor cells, taken 360 days after TCRalphabeta/CD19-depleted stem cell transplant. This sequence was found in a boy younger than two who had a stem cell transplant for SCID, so the T cells may come from the graft donor. The CDR3 has the sequence CASSLARSDGYTF. The nucleotide sequence is TGTGCCAGCAGTTTAGCGCGCAGTGATGGCTACACCTTC.